The 18 T cell receptor beta chains listed next were all sequenced from one sample in a study of T-cell memory formation after mild COVID-19. One entry per CDR3 protein, called by TCRdb with MiXCR from the 5' RACE reads. The sample holds hundreds of thousands of distinct CDR3 sequences; approximately 21% are singletons and the top ten take 8.4%. The sample comprised PBMCs or a T cell subset sorted from them (not recorded which). The origin of the receptors is an adult woman who had mild COVID-19 (a few samples of this study predate the infection). Cell type and time point are not known.

The chain has TRBV19 and TRBJ1-1; 8 nucleotides match TRBD1. Germline V gives CDR1 LNHDA, CDR2 SQIVND (reference sequence). V lost 1 base, J lost 2 bases, and 6 bases stayed unmatched. The CDR3 runs 16 residues. The CDR3 DNA reads as TGTGCCAGTAGTATAGGGTGGACAGGGCCAAACACTGAAGCTTTCTTT. Amino acids: CASSIGWTGPNTEAFF.

V gene TRBV6-6 combines with J gene TRBJ2-7; TRBD2 aligns across 7 bases. CDR3 length equals 17 residues. Germline V gene data show CDR1 as MNHNY and CDR2 as SVGAGI (reference sequence). Trimming took 0 bases from V and 6 from J; bases not matched to a gene: 14. CDR3 sequence (DNA): TGTGCCAGCAGTTACTCGGCGACTGCCAAGGAGCGGGGCGAGCAGTACTTC. This translates into CASSYSATAKERGEQYF.

V gene TRBV27 combines with J gene TRBJ1-2, with a weak D call TRBD1 (5 bases). Trimming took 8 bases from V and 7 from J, leaving 20 bases between them. Looked up from germline, CDR1 is MNHEY and CDR2 is SMNVEV (reference sequence). The CDR3 consists of 14 residues. The CDR3 here is CASRQRRESSGYTF. For the CDR3, the DNA is TGTGCCAGCCGACAGCGGAGGGAGTCGAGTGGCTACACCTTC.

The rearrangement links TRBV20-1 to TRBJ2-1, with 10 bases that match TRBD2. The germline gives CDR1 DFQATT, CDR2 SNEGSKA (reference sequence). Trimming took 6 bases from V and 7 from J; bases not matched to a gene: 15. The CDR3 is 16 amino acids. The CDR3 region is CSALDRASGSGNEQFF. For the CDR3, the DNA is TGCAGTGCCCTCGACCGGGCTAGCGGGAGCGGAAATGAGCAGTTCTTC.

This clonotype was counted only a few times. J is TRBJ1-5 and V is TRBV23-1; TRBD1 matches at 9 bases. TRBV23-1 belongs to the ORF category, with a function that is uncertain. Trimming at V came to 7 bases and at J to 6 bases, leaving 10 bases not matched to a gene. The CDR3 length is 15 residues. The CDR3 sequence: CASMRNRGRGQPQHF. The CDR3 DNA reads TGCGCCAGCATGAGAAACAGGGGGCGCGGTCAGCCCCAGCATTTT.

V is TRBV19 and J is TRBJ2-6; no clear D. This CDR3 has 17 amino acids. The germline V gene has CDR1 LNHDA and CDR2 SQIVND (reference sequence). V dropped 6 bases and J dropped 4 bases, with 19 bases sitting between them. CDR3 protein: CASSRPGRVSGANVLTF. The CDR3 DNA is TGTGCCAGTAGCCGGCCGGGTCGCGTATCGGGGGCCAACGTCCTGACTTTC. Variable domain in full (rest from reference TRBV19 and TRBJ2-6): DGGITQSPKYLFRKEGQNVTLSCEQNLNHDAMYWYRQDPGQGLRLIYYSQIVNDFQKGDIAEGYSVSREKKESFPLTVTSAQKNPTAFYLCASSRPGRVSGANVLTFGAGSRLTVL.

This clonotype was detected a few times. The J gene is TRBJ2-1, the V gene TRBV11-2, with D possibly matching TRBD1 (5 bases). V lost 0 bases to trimming and J lost 9 bases, with 9 bases between them. Germline V gene lookup returns CDR1 SGHAT and CDR2 FQNNGV. The CDR3 extends over 13 amino acids. The CDR3 reads CASSLEFGAEQFF. The DNA for the CDR3 is TGTGCCAGCAGCTTAGAGTTTGGGGCTGAGCAGTTCTTC.

The J gene is TRBJ1-2, the V gene TRBV6-2 or TRBV6-3, with a tentative D call TRBD1 (5 bases). The V and J ends lost 0 bases and 13 bases respectively, with 18 bases between them. This CDR3 is 14 amino acids long. Per germline, CDR1 MNHEY and CDR2 SVGEGT. CDR3 region: CASSYSGGSRVRTF. CDR3 nucleotide sequence: TGTGCCAGCAGTTACTCGGGCGGCAGCAGGGTACGCACCTTC.

The gene calls are TRBV4-1 and TRBJ2-7; TRBD2 matches 7 bases. CDR1 and CDR2 (germline): MGHRA, YSYEKL. The CDR3 is made up of 16 amino acids. The V segment lost 4 bases and the J segment 1 base; nucleotides outside the gene matches: 10. The CDR3 protein is CASSPLAAGESYEQYF. The CDR3 DNA sequence: TGCGCCAGCAGCCCCCTCGCGGCGGGGGAATCCTACGAGCAGTACTTC.

This clonotype has just a few counts. The rearrangement uses TRBV4-1 and TRBJ2-7; 7 positions agree with TRBD1. The CDR3 sequence is 15 residues long. The ends lost 2 bases at V and 1 base at J; junction bases unmatched: 5. The germline V gene encodes CDR1 MGHRA and CDR2 YSYEKL. The CDR3 protein is CASSQSPGGSYEQYF. Written as DNA, the CDR3 is TGCGCCAGCAGCCAAAGCCCAGGGGGTTCCTACGAGCAGTACTTC.

This clonotype was seen at least ten times. This chain links TRBV20-1 with TRBJ1-2, with 11 nucleotides matching TRBD1. Germline-derived CDR1 and CDR2 are DFQATT and SNEGSKA (reference sequence). J gave up 7 bases and V 5 bases, and 12 bases lay outside the gene matches. This CDR3 has 15 residues. The CDR3 protein is CSAPGQGAAIGGYTF. CDR3 sequence (DNA): TGCAGTGCTCCCGGACAGGGGGCCGCGATTGGTGGCTACACCTTC.

This clonotype was picked up many times. As DNA, the CDR3 is TGTGCCATCAGTGAAGCGGGGTTCACTGAAGCTTTCTTT. Encoded protein: CAISEAGFTEAFF. The gene calls are TRBV10-3 and TRBJ1-1; D is ambiguous. This CDR3 is 13 amino acids long. CDR1 ENHRY and CDR2 SYGVKD come from the germline V gene. V gave up 3 bases and J gave up 4 bases, with 9 bases separating them.

This clonotype was observed a handful of times. The chain carries TRBV12-3 or TRBV12-4 and TRBJ2-5, with D maybe TRBD1 (7 bases). CDR3 length: 16 residues. Trimming removed 4 bases at V and 5 bases at J, with 20 bases between. The CDR3 DNA reads TGTGCCAGCAGTTCACCGACAGGGAGGAGGGGGGAGACCCAGTACTTC. This codes for CASSSPTGRRGETQYF.

The genes are TRBV24-1 and TRBJ2-5; TRBD1 agrees at 7 bases. Germline loops: CDR1 KGHDR, CDR2 SFDVKD. With 5 bases clipped from V and 0 bases from J, the junction kept 5 bases outside the gene matches. The CDR3 spans 15 residues. The DNA of the CDR3 is TGTGCCACCAGTGCTGGGACAGCGTACCAAGAGACCCAGTACTTC. Protein sequence: CATSAGTAYQETQYF.

This clonotype was detected many times. The rearrangement uses TRBV24-1 and TRBJ2-3; D possibly corresponds to TRBD2 (6 bases). The germline CDR1 and CDR2 sequences are KGHDR and SFDVKD. The CDR3 totals 18 residues. The ends were cut back, 9 bases at V and 0 bases at J, with 24 bases in the middle. This CDR3 reads CATSNGGGAGTSTDTQYF. CDR3 nucleotides: TGTGCCACCTCAAATGGTGGCGGCGCAGGGACTAGCACAGATACGCAGTATTTT.

The gene calls are TRBV9 and TRBJ2-1, with 8 bases fitting TRBD2. The germline CDR1 and CDR2 sequences are SGDLS and YYNGEE. This CDR3 spans 14 amino acids. V was pared by 4 bases and J by 9 bases, with 9 bases of the junction left unmatched. CDR3 region: CASSFPAGEGEQFF. CDR3 nucleotides: TGTGCCAGCAGCTTCCCAGCGGGAGAGGGTGAGCAGTTCTTC.

This chain joins TRBV5-1 and TRBJ1-1; D uncertain. V lost 2 bases and J lost 0, with 11 bases in between. The CDR3 is 15 amino acids. The germline CDR1 and CDR2 sequences are SGHRS and YFSETQ. DNA for the CDR3: TGCGCCAGCAGCTTCGGGAACAAGATGAACACTGAAGCTTTCTTT. It translates to CASSFGNKMNTEAFF. Full variable domain (rest looked up from reference TRBV5-1 and TRBJ1-1): KAGVTQTPRYLIKTRGQQVTLSCSPISGHRSVSWYQQTPGQGLQFLFEYFSETQRNKGNFPGRFSGRQFSNSRSEMNVSTLELGDSALYLCASSFGNKMNTEAFFGQGTRLTVV.

This clonotype was counted only a few times. The gene calls are TRBV12-5 and TRBJ2-3; TRBD2 matches at 8 bases. The germline V gene encodes CDR1 LGHNT and CDR2 FRNRAP. The CDR3 loop spans 16 amino acids. With V trimmed by 8 bases and J by 0 bases, 10 bases remained unmatched. The chain's CDR3 is CASWQRGHASTDTQYF. CDR3 coding DNA: TGTGCTAGTTGGCAGCGGGGGCACGCTAGCACAGATACGCAGTATTTT. Looking up the rest from reference TRBV12-5 and TRBJ2-3 gives the full variable domain: DARVTQTPRHKVTEMGQEVTMRCQPILGHNTVFWYRQTMMQGLELLAYFRNRAPLDDSGMPKDRFSAEMPDATLATLKIQPSEPRDSAVYFCASWQRGHASTDTQYFGPGTRLTVL.